These T cell receptor beta chains were read from a single sample in a study of T-cell memory formation after mild COVID-19. MiXCR, applied by TCRdb to the 5' RACE reads, yields one record per CDR3 protein. The sample includes about 200,000 distinct CDR3 sequences, around 8.8% of them seen just once. The sequenced sample consisted of PBMCs or a T cell subset sorted from them (not recorded which). Source of these receptors: a man between 18 and 29 years old who had mild COVID-19 (a few samples of this study predate the infection). Cell type and time point are not known. The CDR3 runs from the conserved cysteine through the conserved F or W. D genes are given only for firm matches. Clone size is not always given. Where it is, it says once, few, many or a class for expanded clones.

abundance	len	v_gene	d_gene	j_gene	CDR3aa	CDR3nt
.	14	TRBV7-2	TRBD1	TRBJ1-2	CASSGRGEYYGYTF	TGTGCCAGCAGCGGCAGGGGGGAGTACTATGGCTACACCTTC
.	13	TRBV7-3	.	TRBJ1-1	CASSPVSGTEAFF	TGTGCCAGCAGCCCAGTCAGCGGCACTGAAGCTTTCTTT
.	17	TRBV19	.	TRBJ2-1	CASSIVAGGRPYNEQFF	TGTGCCAGTAGTATAGTAGCCGGGGGCAGGCCCTACAATGAGCAGTTCTTC
many	13	TRBV7-2	.	TRBJ1-2	CASSLDRRNGYTF	TGTGCCAGCAGCTTAGACAGACGGAATGGCTACACCTTC
few	10	TRBV20-1	.	TRBJ2-1	CSASWEEQFF	TGCAGTGCTAGCTGGGAGGAGCAGTTCTTC
.	15	TRBV20-1	.	TRBJ2-1	CSARKAGQVYNEQFF	TGCAGTGCTAGGAAAGCGGGACAGGTATACAATGAGCAGTTCTTC
few	14	TRBV3-1	.	TRBJ2-2	CASSQDPGTGELFF	TGTGCCAGCAGCCAAGATCCTGGCACCGGGGAGCTGTTTTTT
many	14	TRBV11-2	.	TRBJ1-1	CASSGRETGTEAFF	TGTGCCAGCAGCGGCCGGGAGACCGGCACTGAAGCTTTCTTT
.	20	TRBV6-5	TRBD2	TRBJ2-7	CASSYSTWTTGLAGAYEQYF	TGTGCCAGCAGTTACTCGACGTGGACAACAGGACTAGCGGGGGCCTACGAGCAGTACTTC
medium-sized	15	TRBV7-2	TRBD2	TRBJ2-3	CASSPGGPLTDTQYF	TGTGCCAGCAGCCCGGGGGGGCCCCTCACAGATACGCAGTATTTT
many	15	TRBV12-3/TRBV12-4	TRBD1	TRBJ1-5	CASNHGDRDTQPQHF	TGTGCCAGCAACCACGGGGACAGGGACACCCAGCCCCAGCATTTT
few	17	TRBV7-2	.	TRBJ2-3	CASMKGGAGGVRDTQYF	TGTGCCAGCATGAAAGGGGGGGCCGGGGGAGTTAGAGATACGCAGTATTTT
many	14	TRBV5-1	.	TRBJ2-7	CASSLVPGSGEQYF	TGCGCCAGCAGCTTGGTGCCGGGGTCGGGCGAGCAGTACTTC
few	14	TRBV6-1	.	TRBJ1-1	CASSDRGSVTEAFF	TGTGCCAGCAGTGACCGGGGCTCGGTCACTGAAGCTTTCTTT
few	17	TRBV5-1	TRBD2	TRBJ2-1	CASSLLGLAGLYDEQFF	TGCGCCAGCAGCTTGTTAGGGCTAGCGGGGCTCTACGATGAGCAGTTCTTC
few	14	TRBV12-3/TRBV12-4	.	TRBJ1-3	CASLLAGSGNTIYF	TGTGCCAGCCTCCTGGCGGGGTCCGGAAACACCATATATTTT
.	16	TRBV6-5	.	TRBJ1-6	CASSYSGSPYNSPLHF	TGTGCCAGCAGTTACTCAGGGTCCCCATATAATTCACCCCTCCACTTT
few	11	TRBV6-1	.	TRBJ2-6	CASSLANVLTF	TGTGCCAGCAGTCTGGCCAACGTCCTGACTTTC
.	13	TRBV12-3/TRBV12-4	.	TRBJ2-5	CASSPLSGETQYF	TGTGCCAGCAGTCCCTTATCAGGAGAGACCCAGTACTTC
few	14	TRBV29-1	TRBD1	TRBJ1-1	CSAPPGQGNTEAFF	TGCAGCGCACCCCCGGGACAGGGGAACACTGAAGCTTTCTTT
few	13	TRBV6-6	.	TRBJ2-1	CATEPSNYNEQFF	TGTGCCACCGAGCCCAGCAACTACAATGAGCAGTTCTTC
many	11	TRBV5-1	.	TRBJ2-1	CASSLEQEQFF	TGCGCCAGCAGCTTGGAACAGGAGCAGTTCTTC
few	14	TRBV18	.	TRBJ2-5	CASSPTSSPETQYF	TGTGCCAGCTCACCAACGTCTAGCCCGGAGACCCAGTACTTC
few	14	TRBV5-1	.	TRBJ2-5	CASSLDTNEETQYF	TGCGCCAGCAGCTTGGACACTAATGAAGAGACCCAGTACTTC
.	14	TRBV11-2	.	TRBJ2-2	CASSPGWNTGELFF	TGTGCCAGCAGCCCCGGGTGGAACACCGGGGAGCTGTTTTTT
few	15	TRBV24-1	TRBD2	TRBJ2-1	CATSKAGDLSNEQFF	TGTGCCACCAGCAAAGCGGGGGATTTGAGCAATGAGCAGTTCTTC
.	15	TRBV10-3	TRBD1	TRBJ1-2	CAISNRGPEFYGYTF	TGTGCCATCAGTAACAGGGGGCCCGAATTCTATGGCTACACCTTC
few	15	TRBV9	TRBD1	TRBJ2-7	CASSVAPDRVDEQYF	TGTGCCAGCAGCGTAGCCCCGGACAGGGTCGACGAGCAGTACTTC
few	14	TRBV28	.	TRBJ2-5	CAGLPGPPWETQYF	TGTGCCGGTCTACCCGGGCCTCCATGGGAGACCCAGTACTTC
once	14	TRBV7-9	TRBD1	TRBJ1-2	CASSLPGQNYGYTF	TGTGCCAGCAGCCTACCGGGACAGAACTATGGCTACACCTTC
.	17	TRBV4-2	TRBD2	TRBJ2-1	CASSQDPASGGADEQFF	TGTGCCAGCAGCCAAGACCCGGCTAGCGGGGGGGCCGATGAGCAGTTCTTC
many	15	TRBV20-1	.	TRBJ1-5	CSANQTVGLNQPQHF	TGCAGTGCCAATCAGACAGTGGGCCTCAATCAGCCCCAGCATTTT
.	13	TRBV11-2	.	TRBJ1-6	CASSTGTDSPLHF	TGTGCCAGCAGTACCGGGACGGATTCACCCCTCCACTTT
many	13	TRBV6-6	.	TRBJ1-6	CASSTTGISPLHF	TGTGCCAGCAGTACGACAGGTATCTCACCCCTCCACTTT
.	14	TRBV5-1	.	TRBJ2-5	CASSLGVQRETQYF	TGCGCCAGCAGCTTGGGGGTCCAACGGGAGACCCAGTACTTC
.	15	TRBV4-3	TRBD1	TRBJ1-6	CASSQNSGGRSPLHF	TGCGCCAGCAGCCAGAACTCAGGGGGCCGTTCACCCCTCCACTTT
few	14	TRBV7-7	.	TRBJ2-3	CASSPGPETDTQYF	TGTGCTAGCAGCCCGGGTCCTGAAACAGATACGCAGTATTTT
many	18	TRBV12-3/TRBV12-4	.	TRBJ2-5	CASSLGASGRGRKETQYF	TGTGCCAGCAGTTTAGGAGCATCAGGGAGAGGGCGAAAAGAGACCCAGTACTTC
few	15	TRBV6-6	.	TRBJ1-5	CASSHPSWGNQPQHF	TGTGCCAGCAGTCACCCGTCTTGGGGGAATCAGCCCCAGCATTTT
many	14	TRBV6-1	.	TRBJ2-5	CASSENLPGGNQYF	TGTGCCAGCAGTGAGAACTTACCCGGAGGAAACCAGTACTTC
.	13	TRBV9	.	TRBJ2-5	CASSFGGSETQYF	TGTGCCAGCAGCTTCGGGGGATCGGAGACCCAGTACTTC